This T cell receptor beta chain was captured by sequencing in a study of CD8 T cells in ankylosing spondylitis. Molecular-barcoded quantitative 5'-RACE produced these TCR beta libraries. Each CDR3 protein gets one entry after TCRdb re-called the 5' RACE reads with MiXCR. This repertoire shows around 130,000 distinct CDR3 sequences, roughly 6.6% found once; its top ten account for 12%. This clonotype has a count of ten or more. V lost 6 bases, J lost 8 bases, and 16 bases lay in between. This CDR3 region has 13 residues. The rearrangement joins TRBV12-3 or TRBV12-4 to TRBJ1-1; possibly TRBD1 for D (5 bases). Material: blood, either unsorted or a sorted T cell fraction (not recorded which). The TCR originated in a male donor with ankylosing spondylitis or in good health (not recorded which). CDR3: CASSPQGGLEAFF. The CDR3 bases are TGTGCCAGCAGCCCGCAGGGAGGATTGGAAGCTTTCTTT.